These 16 T cell receptor beta chains share one sample of origin, sequenced in a study of control samples from healthy donors and cancer patients (dated by TCRdb to 2020 to 2022). Library construction relied on the immunoSEQ multiplex PCR assay. TCRdb took over this immuneACCESS table, retaining in-frame rearrangements with V and J assigned. Such tables are incomplete; in checked studies, under half of the missing clones stem from an unresolved V gene, and the remainder is unexplained. The table for this sample lists 200,000 or so clones; about 95% of them were counted only once. Roughly 1.6% of the sample is taken by the ten largest. Sequencing used blood. The receptors come from a middle-aged man in good health.

V usage is TRBV7-9 and J usage is TRBJ1-5; D unresolved. The germline CDR1 and CDR2 sequences are SEHNR and FQNEAQ (reference sequence). The CDR3 is 12 residues long. Trimming took 3 bases from V and 6 from J, leaving 6 bases between them. In nucleotides, the CDR3 is TGTGCCAGCAGCTTCGATGGTCAGCCCCAGCATTTT. Protein product: CASSFDGQPQHF.

The chain recombines TRBV6-2 or TRBV6-3 with TRBJ2-1; D remains ambiguous. The CDR3 runs 14 residues. Trimming stripped 5 bases from V and 5 bases from J, with 13 bases between. In germline, CDR1 is MNHEY, CDR2 SVGEGT. The CDR3 is CASSGRLGNNEQFF. The CDR3 region has the DNA TGTGCCAGCAGTGGTCGACTGGGAAACAATGAGCAGTTCTTC.

The chain links TRBV3-1 (or the pseudogene TRBV3-2) to TRBJ2-3, with no clear D. CDR3 length equals 13 residues. Trimming stripped 8 bases from V and 0 bases from J, with 9 bases between. In germline, CDR1 is LGHDT, CDR2 YNNKEL (reference sequence). The CDR3 sequence: CASGDTSTDTQYF. The CDR3 DNA reads as TGTGCCAGCGGGGATACTAGCACAGATACGCAGTATTTT.

CDR3: CASSLITAGASRNTIYF. The CDR3 nucleotides read TGTGCCAGCAGTCTAATTACCGCGGGTGCCTCGCGAAACACCATATATTTT. V and J are TRBV28 and TRBJ1-3; D gene unclear. CDR3 length: 17 residues. Germline V CDR1 and CDR2: MDHEN, SYDVKM. Trimming removed 5 bases at V and 5 bases at J, with 22 bases between.

The J gene is TRBJ2-7, the V gene TRBV5-1, with 8 bases fitting TRBD1. Germline CDR1 SGHRS, CDR2 YFSETQ. This CDR3 spans 15 amino acids. The ends lost 2 bases at V and 7 bases at J; junction bases unmatched: 11. This CDR3 reads CASSFGKTGVYEQYF. Written as DNA, the CDR3 is TGCGCCAGCAGCTTCGGGAAGACAGGGGTGTATGAGCAGTACTTC.

The rearrangement links TRBV11-2 to TRBJ1-2, with D possibly being TRBD1 (5 bases). The CDR3 runs 15 residues. Germline lookup yields CDR1 SGHAT and CDR2 FQNNGV. The V end lost 3 bases, the J end lost 0 bases, and 11 bases lay between the germline ends. The chain's CDR3 is CASSFTRDSNYGYTF. CDR3 DNA: TGTGCCAGCAGCTTTACTAGGGACTCTAACTATGGCTACACCTTC.

V is TRBV27 and J is TRBJ1-2, with 9 positions matching TRBD1. The CDR3 has 14 residues. Per germline, CDR1 MNHEY and CDR2 SMNVEV (reference sequence). V lost 4 bases, J lost 5 bases, and 5 bases stayed unmatched. This CDR3 reads CASSWGQGGYGYTF. DNA of the CDR3: TGTGCCAGCAGTTGGGGACAGGGCGGGTATGGCTACACCTTC.

This chain uses TRBV5-1 with TRBJ1-3, with D tentatively TRBD1 (6 bases). This CDR3 is built from 20 residues. The V end lost 0 bases, the J end lost 0 bases, and 22 bases lay between the germline ends. Germline loops: CDR1 SGHRS, CDR2 YFSETQ. The CDR3 coding sequence is TGCGCCAGCAGCTTGGGTCCCCGCCAGACAGGACCCAGCTCTGGAAACACCATATATTTT. It translates to CASSLGPRQTGPSSGNTIYF.

The chain uses TRBV6-5 and TRBJ1-3; tentatively, D is TRBD1 (5 bases). This CDR3 region has 15 residues. Germline V gene sequence: CDR1 MNHEY, CDR2 SVGAGI. V was trimmed by 5 bases and J by 0 bases, leaving 11 bases between them. DNA of the CDR3: TGTGCCAGCAGTCGCGACAGATTCTCTGGAAACACCATATATTTT. Amino acids: CASSRDRFSGNTIYF.

This sequence joins TRBV9 and TRBJ2-3; 9 bases map to TRBD2. There are 16 residues in the CDR3. V shed 0 bases and J 3 bases; nucleotides not matched to a gene: 5. CDR1 SGDLS and CDR2 YYNGEE come from the germline V gene. CDR3 coding DNA: TGTGCCAGCAGCGTAGTGGTTAGCGGGGGAACAGATACGCAGTATTTT. Amino acid sequence: CASSVVVSGGTDTQYF.

The chain recombines TRBV11-2 with TRBJ1-5, with 9 bases lining up with TRBD1. This CDR3 region has 15 residues. V trimming: 4 bases; J trimming: 6 bases; junction bases outside the gene matches: 7. Germline CDR1 SGHAT, CDR2 FQNNGV. CDR3 in DNA: TGTGCCAGCAGCTCCCAATCGACAGGGGGTCAGCCCCAGCATTTT. Its protein product is CASSSQSTGGQPQHF.

A word on this clone: The sample contains more than one DNA sequence encoding this CDR3. This chain connects TRBV18 to TRBJ1-1; 7 bases match TRBD1. The CDR3 has 13 residues. CDR1 is KGHSH, CDR2 LQKENI, per germline. Trimming cost V 6 bases and J 1 base; bases outside gene matches: 2. CDR3 in DNA: TGTGCCAGCTCCGGACAGGAGAACACTGAAGCTTTCTTT. This translates into CASSGQENTEAFF.

The chain joins TRBV9 to TRBJ1-6; no firm D call. CDR1 and CDR2 from the germline V gene are SGDLS and YYNGEE. The CDR3 consists of 15 residues. V was shortened by 4 bases and J by 8 bases, with 16 bases between the two germline ends. For the CDR3, the DNA is TGTGCCAGCAGCTCAAGCTCGGGAAGGGATTCACCCCTCCACTTT. This sequence encodes CASSSSSGRDSPLHF.

The V call is TRBV5-1, the J call TRBJ2-5; D might be TRBD1 (6 bases). The CDR3 contains 13 residues. The germline V and J ends were trimmed by 0 bases and 4 bases, with 7 bases remaining between them. Germline V lookup: CDR1 SGHRS, CDR2 YFSETQ. CDR3 DNA sequence: TGCGCCAGCAGCTTGGACAGGGCAGAGACCCAGTACTTC. Translation: CASSLDRAETQYF.

This chain links TRBV6-5 with TRBJ2-7; TRBD2 matches at 8 bases. V dropped 6 bases and J dropped 7; count of bases not matched to a gene: 14. The CDR3 is made up of 15 amino acids. CDR1 and CDR2 from the germline V gene are MNHEY and SVGAGI. The CDR3 sequence is CASRDHGGASGEQYF. The CDR3 region has the DNA TGTGCCAGCAGGGACCACGGGGGGGCCTCCGGAGAGCAGTACTTC.

V is TRBV19 and J is TRBJ1-1, with 7 bases identical to TRBD1. CDR1 LNHDA and CDR2 SQIVND come from the germline V gene (reference sequence). The J segment lost 4 bases and the V segment lost 7 bases, leaving 18 bases of the junction unmatched. The CDR3 has 17 residues. The CDR3 protein is CASTIWGRQGVGTEAFF. The CDR3 bases are TGTGCCAGTACCATATGGGGCCGACAGGGTGTCGGCACTGAAGCTTTCTTT.